These 11 T cell receptor beta chains originate from one sample sequenced in a study of spatial heterogeneity in lung cancer. Study-level results: Mutation tallies in tumors tracked expanded intratumoral alpha and beta TCR counts.

In TCRdb, the 5' RACE reads were re-called with MiXCR into one record per CDR3 protein. The sample yields tens of thousands of distinct CDR3 sequences, roughly 15% seen once. The time point: sample taken at primary tumor resection. These TCRs are of unknown antigen specificity. This sample comprised lung tumor tissue, obtained at surgery. All receptors come from a female donor with early-stage non-small cell lung cancer.

The V call is TRBV5-1, the J call TRBJ2-7; D perhaps matches TRBD1 (5 bases). The CDR3 is 13 residues long. Germline V CDR1 and CDR2: SGHRS, YFSETQ. V was clipped by 4 bases and J by 6 bases, with 14 bases between them. The CDR3, as DNA: TGCGCCAGCAGCCCATCGACAGAATCCGAGCAGTACTTC. Residues: CASSPSTESEQYF.

This chain uses TRBV20-1 with TRBJ2-7; 7 bases are a match to TRBD2. The CDR3 length is 12 residues. With V trimmed by 5 bases and J by 9 bases, 10 bases remained unmatched. Germline CDR1 is DFQATT and CDR2 is SNEGSKA (reference sequence). CDR3 bases: TGCAGTGCTGCCATGACTAGCCGGGGGCAGTACTTC. It specifies CSAAMTSRGQYF.

This chain joins TRBV30 and TRBJ2-7, with D possibly matching TRBD2 (5 bases). The CDR3 covers 15 residues. Trimming pared 1 base from V and 3 bases from J, leaving 16 bases between. CDR1 and CDR2 (germline): GTSNPN, SVGIG (reference sequence). CDR3 residues: CAWSAGTPRIYEQYF. CDR3 nucleotides: TGTGCCTGGAGTGCGGGAACGCCTAGGATCTACGAGCAGTACTTC. The full variable domain, its missing parts supplied by reference TRBV30 and TRBJ2-7, is SQTIHQWPATLVQPVGSPLSLECTVEGTSNPNLYWYRQAAGRGLQLLFYSVGIGQISSEVPQNLSASRPQDRQFILSSKKLLLSDSGFYLCAWSAGTPRIYEQYFGPGTRLTVT.

Ten or more counts support this clonotype. V usage is TRBV5-1 and J usage is TRBJ2-7; D unclear. V was cut by 7 bases and J by 3 bases, with 14 bases left in between. Germline V CDR1 and CDR2: SGHRS, YFSETQ. The CDR3 contains 13 residues. The CDR3 sequence is CASSDLQSYEQYF. Written as DNA, the CDR3 is TGCGCCAGCTCCGATTTGCAGAGCTACGAGCAGTACTTC.

By sample share, this clonotype is medium-sized. The chain combines TRBV2 with TRBJ2-1; 8 nucleotides match TRBD2. The J segment lost 12 bases and the V segment lost 11 bases, leaving 15 bases of the junction unmatched. This CDR3 has 13 residues. Germline CDR1 and CDR2: SNHLY and FYNNEI. The CDR3 loop reads CACSGTSGIPQFF. CDR3 DNA: TGTGCCTGCTCTGGGACTAGTGGTATCCCGCAGTTCTTC.

This chain connects TRBV12-3 or TRBV12-4 to TRBJ2-7, with D perhaps TRBD1 or TRBD2 (5 bases each). V was pared by 4 bases and J by 7 bases, with 11 bases between. CDR3 length: 12 residues. The CDR3: CASSYRDLEQYF. The CDR3 DNA reads as TGTGCCAGCAGTTACCGGGACCTTGAGCAGTACTTC.

This chain connects TRBV24-1 to TRBJ2-7; no clear D. CDR1 is KGHDR and CDR2 is SFDVKD in the germline V gene. This CDR3 has 11 amino acids. V shed 9 bases and J shed 3 bases, with 8 bases lying between them. This CDR3 is CATWANYEQYF. Written as DNA, the CDR3 is TGTGCCACCTGGGCCAACTACGAGCAGTACTTC.

V is TRBV12-3 or TRBV12-4 and J is TRBJ2-7; 8 nucleotides line up with TRBD2. V lost 1 base, J lost 6 bases, and 8 bases stayed unmatched. This CDR3 has 15 residues. The chain's CDR3 is CASSLEGPGGSEQYF. CDR3 sequence (DNA): TGTGCCAGCAGTTTAGAGGGGCCGGGAGGGTCCGAGCAGTACTTC.

This clonotype appeared many times. The CDR3 DNA sequence: TGCGCCAGCAGTCAAGCCCTCCTACTTATGGGAGAAGAGACCCAGTACTTC. Amino acid sequence: CASSQALLLMGEETQYF. The gene calls are TRBV23-1 and TRBJ2-5; the D gene is possibly TRBD2 (5 bases). TRBV23-1 is designated an ORF whose function remains uncertain. V was trimmed by 2 bases and J by 3 bases, leaving 19 bases between them. This CDR3 comprises 17 residues.

The genes are TRBV28 and TRBJ2-7, with 10 positions matching TRBD2. The CDR3 is 16 amino acids. CDR1 is MDHEN and CDR2 is SYDVKM in the germline V gene. J lost 2 bases, V lost 3 bases, and 7 bases had no gene match. The CDR3 sequence is CASSFTTSGATYEQYF. DNA of the CDR3: TGTGCCAGCAGTTTCACTACTAGCGGGGCAACCTACGAGCAGTACTTC.

This clonotype is categorized as medium-sized (0.01 to 0.1%). This chain joins TRBV28 and TRBJ1-1; perhaps TRBD1 as D (5 bases). V was cut by 6 bases and J by 6 bases, with 14 bases left in between. The germline V gene has CDR1 MDHEN and CDR2 SYDVKM. CDR3 length: 13 residues. Here the CDR3 reads CASSRGEVAEAFF. CDR3 nucleotide sequence: TGTGCCAGCAGCCGGGGCGAAGTAGCTGAAGCTTTCTTT.